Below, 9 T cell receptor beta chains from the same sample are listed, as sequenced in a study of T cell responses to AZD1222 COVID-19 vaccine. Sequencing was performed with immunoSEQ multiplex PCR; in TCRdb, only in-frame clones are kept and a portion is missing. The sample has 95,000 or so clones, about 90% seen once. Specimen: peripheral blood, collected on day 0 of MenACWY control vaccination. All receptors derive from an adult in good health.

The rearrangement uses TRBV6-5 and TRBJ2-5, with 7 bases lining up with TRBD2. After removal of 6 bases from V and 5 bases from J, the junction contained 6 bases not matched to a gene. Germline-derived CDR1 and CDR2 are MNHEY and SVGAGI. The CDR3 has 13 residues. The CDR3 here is CASSHGGWETQYF. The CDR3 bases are TGTGCCAGCAGCCACGGGGGGTGGGAGACCCAGTACTTC.

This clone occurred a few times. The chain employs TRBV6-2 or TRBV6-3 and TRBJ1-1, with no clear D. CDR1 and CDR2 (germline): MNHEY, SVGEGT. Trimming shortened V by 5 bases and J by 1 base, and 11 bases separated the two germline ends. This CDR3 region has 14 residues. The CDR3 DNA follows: TGTGCCAGCAGTACAGTTCCCAGGAACACTGAAGCTTTCTTT. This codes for CASSTVPRNTEAFF.

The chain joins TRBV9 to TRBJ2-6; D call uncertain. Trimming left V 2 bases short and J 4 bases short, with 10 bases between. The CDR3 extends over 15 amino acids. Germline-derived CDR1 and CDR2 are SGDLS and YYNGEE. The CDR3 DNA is TGTGCCAGCAGCGTTGCCAGTCGGGGGGCCAACGTCCTGACTTTC. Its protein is CASSVASRGANVLTF.

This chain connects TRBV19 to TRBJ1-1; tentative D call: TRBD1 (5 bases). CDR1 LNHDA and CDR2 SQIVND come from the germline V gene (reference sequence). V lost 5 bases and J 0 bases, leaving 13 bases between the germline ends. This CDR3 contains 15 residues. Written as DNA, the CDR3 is TGTGCCAGTAGTTCCTTGACAGTTATGAACACTGAAGCTTTCTTT. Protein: CASSSLTVMNTEAFF.

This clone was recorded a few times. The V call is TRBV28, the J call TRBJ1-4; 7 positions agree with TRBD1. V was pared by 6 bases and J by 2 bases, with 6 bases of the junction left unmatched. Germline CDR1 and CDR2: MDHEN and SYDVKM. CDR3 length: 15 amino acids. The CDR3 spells CASRATGWTNEKLFF. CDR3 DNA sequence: TGTGCCAGCAGAGCGACAGGGTGGACTAATGAAAAACTGTTTTTT.

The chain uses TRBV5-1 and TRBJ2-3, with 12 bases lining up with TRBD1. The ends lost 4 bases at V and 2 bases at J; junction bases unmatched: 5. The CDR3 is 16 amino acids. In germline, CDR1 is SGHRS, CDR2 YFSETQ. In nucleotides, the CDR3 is TGCGCCAGCAGCGCGTGGGGACAGGGGGCCACAGATACGCAGTATTTT. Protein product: CASSAWGQGATDTQYF. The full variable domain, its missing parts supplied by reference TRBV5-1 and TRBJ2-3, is KAGVTQTPRYLIKTRGQQVTLSCSPISGHRSVSWYQQTPGQGLQFLFEYFSETQRNKGNFPGRFSGRQFSNSRSEMNVSTLELGDSALYLCASSAWGQGATDTQYFGPGTRLTVL.

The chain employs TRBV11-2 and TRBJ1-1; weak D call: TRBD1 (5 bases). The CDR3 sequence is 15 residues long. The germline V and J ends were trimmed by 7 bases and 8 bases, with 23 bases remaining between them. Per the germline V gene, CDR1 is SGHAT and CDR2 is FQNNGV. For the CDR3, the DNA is TGTGCCAGCACCTCCATCGGGGGTCTAAATGGGGAAGCTTTCTTT. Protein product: CASTSIGGLNGEAFF.

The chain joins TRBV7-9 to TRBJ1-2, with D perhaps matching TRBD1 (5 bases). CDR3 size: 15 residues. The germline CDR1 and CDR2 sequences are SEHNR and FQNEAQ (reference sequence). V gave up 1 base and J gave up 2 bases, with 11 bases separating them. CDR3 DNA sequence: TGTGCCAGCAGCTTAGGGAGGGGAACGAACTATGGCTACACCTTC. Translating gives CASSLGRGTNYGYTF.

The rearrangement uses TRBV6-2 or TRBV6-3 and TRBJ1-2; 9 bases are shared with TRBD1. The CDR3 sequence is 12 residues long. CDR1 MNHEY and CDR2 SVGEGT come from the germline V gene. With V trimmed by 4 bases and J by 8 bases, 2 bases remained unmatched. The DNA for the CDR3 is TGTGCCAGCAGTTGGACAGGGGTCGGCTACACCTTC. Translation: CASSWTGVGYTF.